Presented here are 22 T cell receptor beta chains from one specimen sequenced in a study of cytomegalovirus exposure and HLA in healthy donors. Primers: 60 Vbeta forward and 13 Jbeta reverse. Some clones are missing from TCRdb's copy, which holds only in-frame ones; the method was immunoSEQ multiplex PCR. The repertoire holds roughly 100,000 clones, approximately 68% seen once, with around 5.6% in the top ten. Sequencing used PBMCs. The receptors come from a boy aged 5-17 years in good health and CMV-seropositive.

This chain uses TRBV29-1 with TRBJ1-2, with D possibly TRBD1 on 5 matching bases. The CDR3 runs 13 residues. Per the germline V gene, CDR1 is SQVTM and CDR2 is ANQGSEA. Trimming took off 0 bases at V and 9 bases at J, with 14 bases between the two ends. This CDR3 reads CSVEDGGRGSYTF. CDR3 nucleotide sequence: TGCAGCGTTGAAGATGGCGGGAGGGGAAGCTACACCTTC.

The rearrangement links TRBV7-9 to TRBJ2-1, with 10 bases that match TRBD1. CDR1 is SEHNR and CDR2 is FQNEAQ in the germline V gene (reference sequence). V shed 5 bases and J 8 bases; nucleotides not matched to a gene: 9. This CDR3 contains 15 residues. CDR3 coding DNA: TGTGCCAGCAGCCTAACCGGGACAGGGGTCGATGAGCAGTTCTTC. This sequence encodes CASSLTGTGVDEQFF.

V gene TRBV7-9 combines with J gene TRBJ2-7; the match to TRBD2 covers 9 bases. The J segment lost 1 base and the V segment lost 5 bases, leaving 6 bases of the junction unmatched. Germline-derived CDR1 and CDR2 are SEHNR and FQNEAQ (reference sequence). The CDR3 has 15 amino acids. DNA for the CDR3: TGTGCCAGCAGCATCCCGACTAGCGGATCCTACGAGCAGTACTTC. Translated, it gives CASSIPTSGSYEQYF.

The chain links TRBV7-2 to TRBJ1-5; 9 bases align to TRBD1. The CDR3 runs to 16 residues. Germline assignment: CDR1 SGHTA and CDR2 FQGNSA. With V trimmed by 5 bases and J by 1 base, 6 bases remained unmatched. The CDR3 DNA sequence: TGTGCCAGCAGCAAACAGGGGGCGACCAGCAATCAGCCCCAGCATTTT. This translates into CASSKQGATSNQPQHF.

This sequence joins TRBV15 and TRBJ1-5; D not resolved. V gave up 1 base and J gave up 5 bases, with 6 bases separating them. The CDR3 totals 13 residues. Germline values: CDR1 LNHNV, CDR2 YYDKDF (reference sequence). In nucleotides, the CDR3 is TGTGCCACCAGCAGAGTGATAGATCAGCCCCAGCATTTT. Its translation: CATSRVIDQPQHF.

J is TRBJ2-1 and V is TRBV19, with a tentative D call TRBD1 (5 bases). The CDR3 spans 15 residues. V lost 3 bases to trimming and J lost 3 bases, with 12 bases between them. Germline V gene sequence: CDR1 LNHDA, CDR2 SQIVND (reference sequence). CDR3 coding DNA: TGTGCCAGTAGTATGGGGCAGGGTTTCTACAATGAGCAGTTCTTC. This codes for CASSMGQGFYNEQFF.

The V call is TRBV6-1, the J call TRBJ1-5; perhaps TRBD1 as D (5 bases). Trimming cost V 6 bases and J 9 bases, with 15 bases left between them. CDR1 is MNHNS, CDR2 SASEGT, per germline. This CDR3 is built from 13 residues. In nucleotides, the CDR3 is TGTGCCAGCAGCTACACAGGCCCATGGCCCCAGCATTTT. It yields the protein CASSYTGPWPQHF.

Notes on this clone: The same CDR3 arises from other DNA sequences in this sample as well. The rearrangement uses TRBV9 and TRBJ2-1, with 8 bases that match TRBD2. CDR3 length: 15 residues. Germline CDR1 SGDLS, CDR2 YYNGEE. The J segment lost 0 bases and the V segment lost 4 bases, leaving 3 bases of the junction unmatched. DNA for the CDR3: TGTGCCAGCAGCCCGGGGGGGGGCTCCTACAATGAGCAGTTCTTC. It translates to CASSPGGGSYNEQFF.

DNA of the CDR3: TGTGCCAGTAGTGACTTACTAGCCAAAAACATTCAGTACTTC. Translated, it gives CASSDLLAKNIQYF. The V gene is TRBV19, the J gene TRBJ2-4; the D is unclear. Per the germline V gene, CDR1 is LNHDA and CDR2 is SQIVND (reference sequence). CDR3 length: 14 amino acids. Between the trimmed V and J ends, which lost 5 bases and 0 bases, there was a span of 8 bases.

There are a few counts of this clone. J is TRBJ1-6 and V is TRBV6-5; 8 bases line up with TRBD1. V lost 5 bases to trimming and J lost 10 bases; unmatched junction nucleotides: 7. The CDR3 sequence is 14 residues long. CDR1 and CDR2 from the germline V gene are MNHEY and SVGAGI. The CDR3 protein is CASSPDRGDSPLHF. The DNA for the CDR3 is TGTGCCAGCAGTCCCGACAGGGGCGACTCACCCCTCCACTTT.

J is TRBJ2-2 and V is TRBV29-1; 7 bases fit TRBD1. The CDR3 totals 13 residues. With V trimmed by 6 bases and J by 4 bases, 5 bases remained unmatched. CDR1 and CDR2 (germline): SQVTM, ANQGSEA. CDR3 DNA sequence: TGCAGCGTCGTAAGGGGGCCCACCGGGGAGCTGTTTTTT. It translates to CSVVRGPTGELFF.

This clone has more than one count but fewer than ten. The rearrangement uses TRBV18 and TRBJ1-1; D uncertain. Trimming removed 2 bases from V and 5 bases from J, with 12 bases in between. Germline CDR1 KGHSH, CDR2 LQKENI. The CDR3 has 14 amino acids. The DNA of the CDR3 is TGTGCCAGCTCACCAGCTTTTATAGATACTGAAGCTTTCTTT. This codes for CASSPAFIDTEAFF.

The chain links TRBV29-1 to TRBJ1-4; 10 bases fit TRBD1. Germline V lookup: CDR1 SQVTM, CDR2 ANQGSEA. Trimming cost V 7 bases and J 7 bases; bases outside gene matches: 3. The CDR3 is 12 amino acids. CDR3 region: CSAGQGIEKLFF. The CDR3 region has the DNA TGCAGCGCGGGACAGGGGATTGAAAAACTGTTTTTT.

V gene TRBV6-5 combines with J gene TRBJ2-4; TRBD2 might be the D (6 bases). Germline values: CDR1 MNHEY, CDR2 SVGAGI. The CDR3 is 13 residues long. The V end lost 6 bases, the J end lost 7 bases, and 13 bases lay between the germline ends. The CDR3 region is CASRPPGLNIQYF. The CDR3 DNA is TGTGCCAGCAGACCACCGGGACTCAACATTCAGTACTTC.

This chain uses TRBV6-1 with TRBJ2-2, with 7 bases that match TRBD1. Germline CDR1 is MNHNS and CDR2 is SASEGT. With V trimmed by 10 bases and J by 1 base, 3 bases remained unmatched. CDR3 length equals 13 residues. CDR3 DNA: TGTGCCATACGACAGGGGAACACCGGGGAGCTGTTTTTT. Translating gives CAIRQGNTGELFF.

This chain connects TRBV5-4 to TRBJ2-3; D unclear. From germline, CDR1 is SGHNT and CDR2 YYREEE (reference sequence). This CDR3 spans 17 amino acids. V was clipped by 2 bases and J by 2 bases, with 18 bases between them. This chain's CDR3 is CASSLTSGVRPTDTQYF. The CDR3 DNA follows: TGTGCCAGCAGCTTAACCTCGGGTGTCAGACCCACAGATACGCAGTATTTT.

The genes are TRBV4-1 and TRBJ1-5; tentative D call: TRBD1 (5 bases). V lost 3 bases and J lost 0, with 9 bases in between. Per germline, CDR1 MGHRA and CDR2 YSYEKL. The CDR3 extends over 15 amino acids. CDR3 loop: CASSQGRASNQPQHF. Written as DNA, the CDR3 is TGCGCCAGCAGCCAGGGCAGGGCTAGCAATCAGCCCCAGCATTTT.

This rearrangement joins TRBV27 to TRBJ2-2; weak D call: TRBD1 (7 bases). Germline V gives CDR1 MNHEY, CDR2 SMNVEV (reference sequence). V lost 2 bases and J lost 6, with 13 bases in between. The CDR3 extends over 15 amino acids. CDR3 loop: CASSLLARGPGELFF. As DNA, the CDR3 is TGTGCCAGCAGTTTACTAGCGAGGGGGCCCGGGGAGCTGTTTTTT.

The V and J genes are TRBV6-5 and TRBJ1-1; D may be TRBD1 (6 bases). Trimming took 7 bases from V and 3 from J, leaving 15 bases between them. The CDR3 contains 14 residues. In germline, CDR1 is MNHEY, CDR2 SVGAGI. The CDR3 coding sequence is TGTGCCAGCACCCGAGGGGCAGGGGACACTGAAGCTTTCTTT. As protein: CASTRGAGDTEAFF.

This rearrangement joins TRBV6-5 to TRBJ2-1, with 10 bases lining up with TRBD1. V shed 0 bases, J shed 8 bases, and the junction held 7 bases outside the gene matches. Germline lookup yields CDR1 MNHEY and CDR2 SVGAGI. The CDR3 runs 16 residues. The CDR3 is CASSYSRDRGYYEQFF. The DNA of the CDR3 is TGTGCCAGCAGTTACTCCCGGGACAGGGGATATTATGAGCAGTTCTTC.

This clone was counted a few times. The gene calls are TRBV30 and TRBJ2-3, with TRBD1 matching over 11 bases. The V gene end was trimmed by 1 base and the J gene end by 4 bases; junction bases not matched to a gene: 1. The CDR3 covers 14 residues. The V gene's germline CDR1 is GTSNPN and CDR2 SVGIG (reference sequence). The CDR3 protein is CAWSAGQGADTQYF. The DNA for the CDR3 is TGTGCCTGGAGTGCGGGACAGGGGGCAGATACGCAGTATTTT. Full variable domain (outside the CDR3, taken from reference TRBV30 and TRBJ2-3): SQTIHQWPATLVQPVGSPLSLECTVEGTSNPNLYWYRQAAGRGLQLLFYSVGIGQISSEVPQNLSASRPQDRQFILSSKKLLLSDSGFYLCAWSAGQGADTQYFGPGTRLTVL.

The CDR3 region is CASSVAGTSGTLSTDTQYF. CDR3 in DNA: TGTGCCAGCAGCGTAGCGGGGACTAGCGGGACACTAAGCACAGATACGCAGTATTTT. This chain connects TRBV9 to TRBJ2-3; 13 nucleotides agree with TRBD2. V trimming: 0 bases; J trimming: 0 bases; junction bases outside the gene matches: 7. Germline CDR1 and CDR2: SGDLS and YYNGEE. This CDR3 spans 19 amino acids.